This passage covers 20 T cell receptor beta chains from one sample sequenced in a study of shared clonotypes between healthy human individuals. Here immunoSEQ multiplex PCR was the method, and the copy in TCRdb shows in-frame clones only, minus some. The sample contains more than 500,000 clones, around 95% of which appear only once. Sequencing was done on a sample of naive CD4+ T cells sorted from blood. As for subset: CD45RA+ positively selected. The receptors here all came from a woman aged 25-40 years in good health.

V gene TRBV15 combines with J gene TRBJ1-5; D uncertain. In germline, CDR1 is LNHNV, CDR2 YYDKDF (reference sequence). CDR3 size: 14 residues. V lost 0 bases and J 6 bases, leaving 9 bases between the germline ends. The CDR3 DNA follows: TGTGCCACCAGCAGAGACAGGTGGGGTCAGCCCCAGCATTTT. Amino acids: CATSRDRWGQPQHF.

This chain joins TRBV19 and TRBJ2-7; 15 bases map to TRBD2. Germline CDR1 is LNHDA and CDR2 is SQIVND (reference sequence). The CDR3 is 17 residues long. The junction had 7 bases not matched to a gene; V was cut back by 5 bases and J by 2 bases. CDR3 sequence (DNA): TGTGCCAGTAGTGAGGGACTAGCGGGAGGAATCCCCTACGAGCAGTACTTC. Protein product: CASSEGLAGGIPYEQYF.

The J gene is TRBJ1-5, the V gene TRBV18; D is possibly TRBD1 (5 bases). Trimming removed 2 bases from V and 6 bases from J, with 8 bases in between. Germline-derived CDR1 and CDR2 are KGHSH and LQKENI. The length of the CDR3 is 13 residues. The CDR3 loop is CASSPVGAQPQHF. The CDR3 nucleotides are TGTGCCAGCTCACCAGTAGGGGCTCAGCCCCAGCATTTT.

This clone was recorded only once. The chain has TRBV6-8 and TRBJ1-2, with D uncertain. CDR1 is MNHGY and CDR2 is SAAAGT in the germline V gene. The germline V and J ends were trimmed by 0 bases and 8 bases, with 10 bases remaining between them. This CDR3 has 13 amino acids. CDR3 nucleotide sequence: TGTGCCAGCAGTTACTCAGGGTTGAGCGGCTACACCTTC. Protein product: CASSYSGLSGYTF.

The J gene is TRBJ2-1, the V gene TRBV5-4; D not certain. The CDR3 runs to 16 residues. V gave up 1 base and J gave up 0 bases, with 11 bases separating them. The germline V gene has CDR1 SGHNT and CDR2 YYREEE (reference sequence). This CDR3 reads CASSLFAASSYNEQFF. Here the CDR3 DNA reads TGTGCCAGCAGCTTGTTTGCGGCCAGCTCCTACAATGAGCAGTTCTTC.

This chain connects TRBV6-6 to TRBJ2-7; D is possibly TRBD1 (6 bases). Germline CDR1 and CDR2: MNHNY and SVGAGI (reference sequence). V lost 6 bases and J lost 9, with 21 bases in between. CDR3 size: 14 residues. This chain's CDR3 is CASSRQEGGKGQYF. The DNA of the CDR3 is TGTGCCAGCAGCCGCCAGGAAGGGGGTAAAGGGCAGTACTTC.

The chain joins TRBV2 to TRBJ1-5; no reliable D call. Germline assignment: CDR1 SNHLY and CDR2 FYNNEI. This CDR3 contains 14 residues. Trimming removed 5 bases from V and 1 base from J, with 9 bases in between. The CDR3 reads CASSSLDSNQPQHF. CDR3 sequence (DNA): TGTGCCAGCAGTAGTCTGGACAGCAATCAGCCCCAGCATTTT.

The rearrangement uses TRBV28 and TRBJ1-2; maybe TRBD1 (6 bases). This CDR3 region has 18 residues. Germline CDR1 MDHEN, CDR2 SYDVKM. V shed 1 base and J shed 0 bases, with 18 bases lying between them. In DNA, the CDR3 is TGTGCCAGCAGTTTATTACGTCGGGGGCGAGGAGCTAACTATGGCTACACCTTC. Its translation: CASSLLRRGRGANYGYTF.

The V call is TRBV15, the J call TRBJ2-4; D possibly corresponds to TRBD1 (6 bases). The ends were cut back, 1 base at V and 3 bases at J, with 10 bases in the middle. CDR3 length equals 15 residues. The germline V gene encodes CDR1 LNHNV and CDR2 YYDKDF (reference sequence). The CDR3 DNA follows: TGTGCCACCAGCAGAGGGGGGCTTAACAAAAACATTCAGTACTTC. Protein sequence: CATSRGGLNKNIQYF.

The rearrangement joins TRBV27 to TRBJ2-2, with D hard to call. Between the trimmed V and J ends, which lost 5 bases and 2 bases, there was a span of 12 bases. The length of the CDR3 is 15 residues. From germline, CDR1 is MNHEY and CDR2 SMNVEV (reference sequence). The CDR3 protein is CASSLNGPNTGELFF. CDR3 DNA sequence: TGTGCCAGCAGTCTCAACGGACCTAACACCGGGGAGCTGTTTTTT.

Here the CDR3 DNA reads TGTGCCAGCAGTTTAGGGGGCAGGCTCTCCCCTGAAGCTTTCTTT. Translation gives CASSLGGRLSPEAFF. The chain couples TRBV28 to TRBJ1-1; TRBD1 might be the D (6 bases). Germline V CDR1 and CDR2: MDHEN, SYDVKM. V lost 2 bases and J 6 bases, leaving 16 bases between the germline ends. The CDR3 has 15 residues. Full variable domain (missing parts from reference TRBV28 and TRBJ1-1): DVKVTQSSRYLVKRTGEKVFLECVQDMDHENMFWYRQDPGLGLRLIYFSYDVKMKEKGDIPEGYSVSREKKERFSLILESASTNQTSMYLCASSLGGRLSPEAFFGQGTRLTVV.

The V gene is TRBV11-2, the J gene TRBJ2-5, with TRBD1 as a possible D gene (6 bases). CDR3 size: 16 residues. Trimming took off 3 bases at V and 5 bases at J, with 19 bases between the two ends. CDR1 SGHAT and CDR2 FQNNGV come from the germline V gene. The CDR3 here is CASSFVSWGPGETQYF. DNA of the CDR3: TGTGCCAGCAGCTTCGTCTCGTGGGGGCCCGGGGAGACCCAGTACTTC.

The chain couples TRBV5-1 to TRBJ2-7; 10 bases match TRBD2. The CDR3 spans 16 residues. In germline, CDR1 is SGHRS, CDR2 YFSETQ. Unmatched junction bases numbered 6, after V lost 3 bases and J lost 0 bases. The CDR3 protein is CASSSASGSHSYEQYF. The CDR3 coding sequence is TGCGCCAGCAGCTCCGCTAGCGGGAGTCACTCCTACGAGCAGTACTTC.

The rearrangement joins TRBV6-4 to TRBJ2-7; D is perhaps TRBD1 (6 bases). V was cut by 4 bases and J by 5 bases, with 12 bases left in between. Germline CDR1 reads MRHNA; CDR2 reads SNTAGT. The CDR3 has 13 amino acids. CDR3 sequence: CASSGIWGHEQYF. The CDR3 nucleotides read TGTGCCAGCAGTGGCATCTGGGGGCACGAGCAGTACTTC.

The chain is built from TRBV9 and TRBJ2-1; tentative D call: TRBD2 (5 bases). CDR1 is SGDLS, CDR2 YYNGEE, per germline. The CDR3 is made up of 15 amino acids. Between the trimmed V and J ends, which lost 0 bases and 2 bases, there was a span of 9 bases. The CDR3 is CASSVAGSPYNEQFF. The CDR3 region has the DNA TGTGCCAGCAGCGTAGCTGGGAGTCCCTACAATGAGCAGTTCTTC.

The V gene is TRBV28, the J gene TRBJ2-6; no clear D. The CDR3 is made up of 14 amino acids. Trimming cost V 5 bases and J 0 bases, with 5 bases left between them. The germline V gene encodes CDR1 MDHEN and CDR2 SYDVKM. The CDR3 nucleotides read TGTGCCAGCAGTCGCACCTCTGGGGCCAACGTCCTGACTTTC. It translates to CASSRTSGANVLTF.

V gene TRBV5-1 combines with J gene TRBJ2-5; 7 bases fit TRBD1. The CDR3 loop spans 12 amino acids. Per germline, CDR1 SGHRS and CDR2 YFSETQ. Trimming took 5 bases from V and 4 from J; bases not matched to a gene: 2. In DNA form, the CDR3 reads TGCGCCAGCAGGCCAGGGGGAGAGACCCAGTACTTC. Translating it yields CASRPGGETQYF. The full variable domain, completed using reference TRBV5-1 and TRBJ2-5, is KAGVTQTPRYLIKTRGQQVTLSCSPISGHRSVSWYQQTPGQGLQFLFEYFSETQRNKGNFPGRFSGRQFSNSRSEMNVSTLELGDSALYLCASRPGGETQYFGPGTRLLVL.

The rearrangement links TRBV4-2 to TRBJ2-5; 9 bases line up with TRBD2. This CDR3 is built from 14 residues. V shed 7 bases and J 4 bases; nucleotides not matched to a gene: 7. CDR1 is LGHNA, CDR2 YNFKEQ, per germline. The CDR3 DNA is TGTGCCAGCACAATGGGACTAGCTGGAGAGACCCAGTACTTC. It translates to CASTMGLAGETQYF.

The CDR3 coding sequence is TGTGCCAGCAGCAAAACCCTAGCGGGAGGCGAGCAGTTCTTC. Encoded protein: CASSKTLAGGEQFF. The rearrangement joins TRBV11-3 to TRBJ2-1, with 11 positions matching TRBD2. The CDR3 length is 14 residues. The J segment lost 10 bases and the V segment lost 5 bases, leaving 7 bases of the junction unmatched. Looked up from germline, CDR1 is SGHNT and CDR2 is YENEEA.

This rearrangement joins TRBV23-1 to TRBJ1-1; D is unclear. TRBV23-1 is classed as an ORF, of uncertain function. Trimming shortened V by 6 bases and J by 3 bases, and 17 bases separated the two germline ends. This CDR3 contains 15 residues. CDR3 DNA sequence: TGCGCCAGCAGGGGATCCGGACCAAAGTACACTGAAGCTTTCTTT. Residues: CASRGSGPKYTEAFF.